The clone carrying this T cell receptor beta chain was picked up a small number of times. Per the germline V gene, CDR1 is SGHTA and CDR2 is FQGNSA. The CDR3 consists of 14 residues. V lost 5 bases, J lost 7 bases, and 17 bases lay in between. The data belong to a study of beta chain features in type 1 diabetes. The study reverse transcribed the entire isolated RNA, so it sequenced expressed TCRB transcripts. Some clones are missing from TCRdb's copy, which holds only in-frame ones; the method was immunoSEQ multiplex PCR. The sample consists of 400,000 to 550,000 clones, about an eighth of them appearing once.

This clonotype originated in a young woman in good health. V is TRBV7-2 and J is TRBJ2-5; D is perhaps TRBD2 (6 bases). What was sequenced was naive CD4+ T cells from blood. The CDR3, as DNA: TGTGCCAGCAGCCCCCCCAGGCGGGGAGGGACCCAGTACTTC. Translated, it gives CASSPPRRGGTQYF.